This TCR beta chain stems from a study of OX40 agonist ivuxolimab in advanced cancers. Per the germline V gene, CDR1 is LNHDA and CDR2 is SQIVND (reference sequence). Trimming left V 3 bases short and J 3 bases short, with 14 bases between. The CDR3 has 16 residues. Some clones are missing from TCRdb's copy, which holds only in-frame ones; the method was immunoSEQ multiplex PCR. The table has tens of thousands of clones, 89% seen once; the top ten hold 18%. This chain joins TRBV19 and TRBJ2-2; D remains unclear. The sample was CD4+ or CD8+ T cells sorted from blood, taken in a trial of the OX40 agonist ivuxolimab. This receptor was taken from an adult with an advanced solid tumor such as melanoma, head and neck, liver or kidney cancer. The CDR3 region has the DNA TGTGCCAGTAGTATTTCCGGGCTGGATTACACCGGGGAGCTGTTTTTT. It is translated as CASSISGLDYTGELFF.